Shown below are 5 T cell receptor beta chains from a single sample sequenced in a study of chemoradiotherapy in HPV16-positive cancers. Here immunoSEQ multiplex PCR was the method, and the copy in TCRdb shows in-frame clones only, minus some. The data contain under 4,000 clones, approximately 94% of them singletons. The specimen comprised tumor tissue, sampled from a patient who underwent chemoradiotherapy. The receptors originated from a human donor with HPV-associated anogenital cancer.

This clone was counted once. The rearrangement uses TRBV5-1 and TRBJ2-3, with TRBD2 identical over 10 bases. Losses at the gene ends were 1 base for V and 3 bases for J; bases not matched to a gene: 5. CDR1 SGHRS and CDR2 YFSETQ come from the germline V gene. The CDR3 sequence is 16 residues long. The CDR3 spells CASSLMPSGGTDTQYF. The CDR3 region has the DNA TGCGCCAGCAGCTTGATGCCTAGCGGGGGTACAGATACGCAGTATTTT.

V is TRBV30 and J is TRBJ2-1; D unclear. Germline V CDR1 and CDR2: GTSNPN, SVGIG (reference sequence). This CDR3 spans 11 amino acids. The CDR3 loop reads CAGMAHNEQFF. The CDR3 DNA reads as TGTGCGGGGATGGCCCACAATGAGCAGTTCTTC.

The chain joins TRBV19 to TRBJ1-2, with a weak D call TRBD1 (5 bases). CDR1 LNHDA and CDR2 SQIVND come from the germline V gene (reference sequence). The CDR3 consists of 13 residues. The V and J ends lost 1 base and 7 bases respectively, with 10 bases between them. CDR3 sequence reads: CASSIGGVVGYTF. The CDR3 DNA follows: TGTGCCAGTAGTATAGGAGGGGTTGTTGGCTACACCTTC.

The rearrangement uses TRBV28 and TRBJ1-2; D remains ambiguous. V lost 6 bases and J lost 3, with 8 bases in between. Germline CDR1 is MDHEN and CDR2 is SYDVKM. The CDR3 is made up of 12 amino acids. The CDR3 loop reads CASRTSDYGYTF. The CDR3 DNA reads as TGTGCCAGCAGGACGTCGGACTATGGCTACACCTTC.

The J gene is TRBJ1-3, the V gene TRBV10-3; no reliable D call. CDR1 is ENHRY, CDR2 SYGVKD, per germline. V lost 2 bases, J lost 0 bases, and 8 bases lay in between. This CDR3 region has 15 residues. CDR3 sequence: CAISEAGNSGNTIYF. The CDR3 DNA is TGTGCCATCAGTGAGGCAGGCAACTCTGGAAACACCATATATTTT.